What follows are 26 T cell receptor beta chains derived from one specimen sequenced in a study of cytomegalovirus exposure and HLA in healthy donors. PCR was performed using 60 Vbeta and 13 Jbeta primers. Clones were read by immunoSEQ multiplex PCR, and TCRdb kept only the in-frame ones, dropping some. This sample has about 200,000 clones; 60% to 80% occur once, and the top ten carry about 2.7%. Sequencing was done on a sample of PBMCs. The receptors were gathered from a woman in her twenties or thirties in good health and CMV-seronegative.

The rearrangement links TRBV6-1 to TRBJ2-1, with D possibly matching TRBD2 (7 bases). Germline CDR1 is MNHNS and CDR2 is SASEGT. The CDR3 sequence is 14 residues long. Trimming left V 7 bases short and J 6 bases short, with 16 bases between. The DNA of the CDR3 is TGTGCCAGCAAGCCGGCGGGGGACACCAATGAGCAGTTCTTC. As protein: CASKPAGDTNEQFF.

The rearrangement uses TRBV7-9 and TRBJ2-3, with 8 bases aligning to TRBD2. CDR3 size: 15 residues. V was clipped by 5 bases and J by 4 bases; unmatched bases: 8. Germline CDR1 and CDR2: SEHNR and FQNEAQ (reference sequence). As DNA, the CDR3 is TGTGCCAGCAGCCCGGGGGGGGCCCCGGCAGATACGCAGTATTTT. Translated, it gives CASSPGGAPADTQYF. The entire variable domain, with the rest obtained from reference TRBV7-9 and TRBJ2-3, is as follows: DTGVSQNPRHKITKRGQNVTFRCDPISEHNRLYWYRQTLGQGPEFLTYFQNEAQLEKSRLLSDRFSAERPKGSFSTLEIQRTEQGDSAMYLCASSPGGAPADTQYFGPGTRLTVL.

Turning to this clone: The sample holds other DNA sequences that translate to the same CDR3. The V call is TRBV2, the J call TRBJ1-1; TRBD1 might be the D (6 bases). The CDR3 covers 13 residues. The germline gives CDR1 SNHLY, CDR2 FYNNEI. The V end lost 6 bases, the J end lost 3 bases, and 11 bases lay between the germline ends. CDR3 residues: CASSIQGYTEAFF. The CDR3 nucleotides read TGTGCCAGCAGCATTCAGGGGTACACTGAAGCTTTCTTT.

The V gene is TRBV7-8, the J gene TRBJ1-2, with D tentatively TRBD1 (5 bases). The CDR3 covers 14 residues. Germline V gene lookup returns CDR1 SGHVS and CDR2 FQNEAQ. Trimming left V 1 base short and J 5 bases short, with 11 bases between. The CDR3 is CASSLVGRAYGYTF. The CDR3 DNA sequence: TGTGCCAGCAGCTTAGTCGGCAGGGCGTATGGCTACACCTTC.

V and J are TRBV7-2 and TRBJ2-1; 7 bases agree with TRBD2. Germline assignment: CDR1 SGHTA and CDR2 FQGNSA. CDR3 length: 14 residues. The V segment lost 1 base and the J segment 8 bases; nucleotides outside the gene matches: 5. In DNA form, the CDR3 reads TGTGCCAGCAGCTTAGGTGGGCGGGGGTATGAGCAGTTCTTC. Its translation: CASSLGGRGYEQFF. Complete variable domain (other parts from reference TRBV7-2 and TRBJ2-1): GAGVSQSPSNKVTEKGKDVELRCDPISGHTALYWYRQSLGQGLEFLIYFQGNSAPDKSGLPSDRFSAERTGGSVSTLTIQRTQQEDSAVYLCASSLGGRGYEQFFGPGTRLTVL.

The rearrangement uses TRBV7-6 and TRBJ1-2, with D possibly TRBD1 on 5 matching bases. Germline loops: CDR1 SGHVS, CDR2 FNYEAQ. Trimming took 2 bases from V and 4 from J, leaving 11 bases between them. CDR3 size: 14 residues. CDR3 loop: CASSLLGGAYGYTF. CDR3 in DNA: TGTGCCAGCAGCTTATTAGGAGGGGCCTATGGCTACACCTTC.

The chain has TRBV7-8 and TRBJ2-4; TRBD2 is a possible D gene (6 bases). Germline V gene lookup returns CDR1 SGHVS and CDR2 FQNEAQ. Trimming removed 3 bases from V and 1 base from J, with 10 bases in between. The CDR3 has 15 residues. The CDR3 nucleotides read TGTGCCAGCAGCTTTGGGGGAGGTGCCAAAAACATTCAGTACTTC. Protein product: CASSFGGGAKNIQYF.

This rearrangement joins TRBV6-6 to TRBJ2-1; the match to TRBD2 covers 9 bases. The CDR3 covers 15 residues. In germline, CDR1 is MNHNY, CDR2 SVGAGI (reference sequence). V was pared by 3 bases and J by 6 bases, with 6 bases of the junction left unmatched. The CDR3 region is CASSYTREGRNEQFF. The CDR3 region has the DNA TGTGCCAGCAGTTATACGCGGGAGGGCCGCAATGAGCAGTTCTTC.

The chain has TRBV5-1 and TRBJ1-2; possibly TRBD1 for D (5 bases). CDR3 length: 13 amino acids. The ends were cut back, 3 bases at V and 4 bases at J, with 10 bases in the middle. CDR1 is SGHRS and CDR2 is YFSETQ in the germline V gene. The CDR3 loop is CASSSQGIYGYTF. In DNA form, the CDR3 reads TGCGCCAGCAGCTCCCAGGGCATCTATGGCTACACCTTC.

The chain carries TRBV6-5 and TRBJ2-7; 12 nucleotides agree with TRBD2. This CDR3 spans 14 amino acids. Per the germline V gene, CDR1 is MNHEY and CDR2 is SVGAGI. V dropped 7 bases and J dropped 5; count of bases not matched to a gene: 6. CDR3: CASTPTSGSHEQYF. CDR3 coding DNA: TGTGCCAGCACCCCGACTAGCGGGAGCCACGAGCAGTACTTC.

The CDR3 DNA reads TGTGCCAGCAGCTTAGCGGGGGCGGGGGGCCCCTACGAGCAGTACTTC. It yields the protein CASSLAGAGGPYEQYF. The rearrangement uses TRBV7-9 and TRBJ2-7, with 8 bases fitting TRBD2. CDR1 is SEHNR, CDR2 FQNEAQ, per germline (reference sequence). The CDR3 has 16 amino acids. The V gene end was trimmed by 0 bases and the J gene end by 2 bases; junction bases not matched to a gene: 6. Using reference TRBV7-9 and TRBJ2-7 for the parts outside the CDR3, the full variable domain is DTGVSQNPRHKITKRGQNVTFRCDPISEHNRLYWYRQTLGQGPEFLTYFQNEAQLEKSRLLSDRFSAERPKGSFSTLEIQRTEQGDSAMYLCASSLAGAGGPYEQYFGPGTRLTVT.

CDR3 sequence: CATARATEAFF. In DNA form, the CDR3 reads TGTGCCACCGCACGCGCCACTGAAGCTTTCTTT. This chain connects TRBV10-3 to TRBJ1-1; D remains unclear. CDR3 length: 11 amino acids. The germline V gene encodes CDR1 ENHRY and CDR2 SYGVKD. Between the trimmed V and J ends, which lost 10 bases and 4 bases, there was a span of 10 bases.

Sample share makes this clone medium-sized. This CDR3 reads CASSYSMSWGGYGYTF. The CDR3 DNA reads as TGTGCCAGCAGTTACTCGATGAGTTGGGGAGGCTATGGCTACACCTTC. V is TRBV6-5 and J is TRBJ1-2; D is unresolved. The CDR3 is 16 residues long. V lost 0 bases and J 4 bases, leaving 15 bases between the germline ends. The V gene's germline CDR1 is MNHEY and CDR2 SVGAGI.

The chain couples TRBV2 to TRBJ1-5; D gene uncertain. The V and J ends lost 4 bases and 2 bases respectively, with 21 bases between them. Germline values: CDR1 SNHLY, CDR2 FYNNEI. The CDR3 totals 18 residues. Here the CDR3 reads CASSVDGVGSLRNQPQHF. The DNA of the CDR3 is TGTGCCAGCAGTGTGGACGGGGTTGGTTCCTTACGCAATCAGCCCCAGCATTTT.

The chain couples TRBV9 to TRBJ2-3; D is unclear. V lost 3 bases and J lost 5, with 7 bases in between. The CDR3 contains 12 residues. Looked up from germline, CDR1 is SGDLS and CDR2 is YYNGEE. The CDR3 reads CASSAFLDTQYF. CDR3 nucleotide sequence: TGTGCCAGCAGCGCATTTTTAGATACGCAGTATTTT. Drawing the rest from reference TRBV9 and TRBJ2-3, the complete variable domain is DSGVTQTPKHLITATGQRVTLRCSPRSGDLSVYWYQQSLDQGLQFLIQYYNGEERAKGNILERFSAQQFPDLHSELNLSSLELGDSALYFCASSAFLDTQYFGPGTRLTVL.

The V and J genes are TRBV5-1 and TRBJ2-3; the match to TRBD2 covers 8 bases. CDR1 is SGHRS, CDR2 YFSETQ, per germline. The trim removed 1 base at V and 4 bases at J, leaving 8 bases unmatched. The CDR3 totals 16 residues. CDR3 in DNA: TGCGCCAGCAGCTTGCGGGGGGGCGTTCTTTCAGATACGCAGTATTTT. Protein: CASSLRGGVLSDTQYF.

This CDR3 is CASSVDSYTEAFF. CDR3 sequence (DNA): TGTGCCAGCAGCGTCGACAGCTACACTGAAGCTTTCTTT. The chain links TRBV9 to TRBJ1-1; D is perhaps TRBD1 (5 bases). The CDR3 contains 13 residues. V gave up 2 bases and J gave up 3 bases, with 8 bases separating them. CDR1 and CDR2 (germline): SGDLS, YYNGEE.

The CDR3: CASRNQLAGRTYNEQFF. In DNA form, the CDR3 reads TGTGCCAGCAGAAACCAACTAGCGGGAAGGACCTACAATGAGCAGTTCTTC. The V and J genes are TRBV7-2 and TRBJ2-1; 10 nucleotides agree with TRBD2. The CDR3 spans 17 residues. Germline CDR1 and CDR2: SGHTA and FQGNSA. Trimming at V came to 6 bases and at J to 2 bases, leaving 10 bases not matched to a gene.

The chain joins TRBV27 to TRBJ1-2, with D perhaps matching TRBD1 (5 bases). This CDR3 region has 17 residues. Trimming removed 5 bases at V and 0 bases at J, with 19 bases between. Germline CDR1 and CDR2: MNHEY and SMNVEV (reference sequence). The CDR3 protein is CASSLLPQDTSNYGYTF. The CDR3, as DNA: TGTGCCAGCAGTCTCCTACCACAGGACACCTCTAACTATGGCTACACCTTC.

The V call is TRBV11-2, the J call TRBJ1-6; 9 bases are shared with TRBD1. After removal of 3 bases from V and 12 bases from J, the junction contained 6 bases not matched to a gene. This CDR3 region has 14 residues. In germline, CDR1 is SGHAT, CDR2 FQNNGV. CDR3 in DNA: TGTGCCAGCAGCTTTCGGACAGGGGAGGTACCCCTCCACTTT. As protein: CASSFRTGEVPLHF.

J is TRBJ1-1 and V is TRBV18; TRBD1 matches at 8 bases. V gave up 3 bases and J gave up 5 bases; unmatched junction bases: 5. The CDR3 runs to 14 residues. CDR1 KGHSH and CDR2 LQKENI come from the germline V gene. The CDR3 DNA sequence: TGTGCCAGCTCACCGGCGACAGGGGTGACTGAAGCTTTCTTT. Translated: CASSPATGVTEAFF.

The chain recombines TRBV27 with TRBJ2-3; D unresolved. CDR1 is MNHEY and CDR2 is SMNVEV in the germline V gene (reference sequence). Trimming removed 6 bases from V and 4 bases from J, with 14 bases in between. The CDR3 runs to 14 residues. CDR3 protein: CASSSTWSPDTQYF. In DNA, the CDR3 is TGTGCCAGCAGCTCAACTTGGAGTCCAGATACGCAGTATTTT.

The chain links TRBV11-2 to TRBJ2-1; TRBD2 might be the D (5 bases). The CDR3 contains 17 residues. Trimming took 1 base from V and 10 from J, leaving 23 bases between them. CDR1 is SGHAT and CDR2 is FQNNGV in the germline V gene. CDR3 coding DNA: TGTGCCAGCAGCTTAGGGATGATACCCCGACGGGCGGGCGAGCAGTTCTTC. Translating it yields CASSLGMIPRRAGEQFF.

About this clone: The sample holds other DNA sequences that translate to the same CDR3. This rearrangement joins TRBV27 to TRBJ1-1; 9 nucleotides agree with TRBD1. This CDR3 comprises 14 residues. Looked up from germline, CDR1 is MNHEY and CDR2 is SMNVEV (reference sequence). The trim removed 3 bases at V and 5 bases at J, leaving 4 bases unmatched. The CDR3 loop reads CASSLDRGRTEAFF. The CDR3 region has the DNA TGTGCCAGCAGTTTGGACAGGGGAAGGACTGAAGCTTTCTTT.

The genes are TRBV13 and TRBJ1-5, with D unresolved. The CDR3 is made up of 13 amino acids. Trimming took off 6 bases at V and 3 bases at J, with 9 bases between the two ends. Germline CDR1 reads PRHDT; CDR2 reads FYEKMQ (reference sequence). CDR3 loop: CASSPGFNQPQHF. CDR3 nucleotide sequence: TGTGCCAGCAGTCCGGGGTTCAATCAGCCCCAGCATTTT.

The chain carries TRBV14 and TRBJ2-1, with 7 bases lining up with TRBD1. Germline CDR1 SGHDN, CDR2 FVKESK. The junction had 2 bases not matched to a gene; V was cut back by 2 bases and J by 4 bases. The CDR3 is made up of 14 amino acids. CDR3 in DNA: TGTGCCAGCAGCCAAAGACAGGGTTACAATGAGCAGTTCTTC. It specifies CASSQRQGYNEQFF.